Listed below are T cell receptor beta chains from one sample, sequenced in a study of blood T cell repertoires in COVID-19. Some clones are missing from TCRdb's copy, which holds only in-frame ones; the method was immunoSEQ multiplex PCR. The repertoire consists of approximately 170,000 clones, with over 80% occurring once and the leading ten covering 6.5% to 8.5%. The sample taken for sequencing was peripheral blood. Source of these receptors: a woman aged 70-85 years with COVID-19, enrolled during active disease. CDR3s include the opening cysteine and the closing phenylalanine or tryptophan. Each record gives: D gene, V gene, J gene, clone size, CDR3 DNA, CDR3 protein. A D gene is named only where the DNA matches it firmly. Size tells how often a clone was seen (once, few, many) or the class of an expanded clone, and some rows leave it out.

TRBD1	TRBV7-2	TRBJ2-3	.	TGTGCCAGCAGTAGTAAGGGACAGGGCGGCACAGATACGCAGTATTTT	CASSSKGQGGTDTQYF
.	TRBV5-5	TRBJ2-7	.	TGTGCCAGCAGCTTGGGACAGCCCAATTACGAGCAGTACTTC	CASSLGQPNYEQYF
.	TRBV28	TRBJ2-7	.	TGTGCCAGCAGTTCGGGCAGGGGCTACGAGCAGTACTTC	CASSSGRGYEQYF
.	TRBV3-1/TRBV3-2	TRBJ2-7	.	TGTGCCAGCAGCCAAGCTGGTAGCTCCTACGAGCAGTACTTC	CASSQAGSSYEQYF
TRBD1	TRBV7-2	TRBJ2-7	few	TGTGCCAGCAGCCATACAGGGGTGACCTACGAGCAGTACTTC	CASSHTGVTYEQYF
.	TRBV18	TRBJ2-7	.	TGTGCCAGCTCAGACGGGAGCGTCACCTACGAGCAGTACTTC	CASSDGSVTYEQYF
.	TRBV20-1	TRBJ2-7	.	TGCAGTGCTAGTTCTAGTTCGTCAACCTACGAGCAGTACTTC	CSASSSSSTYEQYF
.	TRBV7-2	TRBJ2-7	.	TGTGCCAGCAGCTTTACGGGAGAGAGCTCCTACGAGCAGTACTTC	CASSFTGESSYEQYF
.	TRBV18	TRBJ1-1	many	TGTGCCAGCTCACCACAGGGGCGGGGGACTGAAGCTTTCTTT	CASSPQGRGTEAFF
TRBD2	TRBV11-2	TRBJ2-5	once	TGTGCCGGTGCCCTCGGAGGCGCGGGAGGGGGAGAGACCCAGTACTTC	CAGALGGAGGGETQYF
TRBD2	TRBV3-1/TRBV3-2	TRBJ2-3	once	TGTGCCAGCAGCCCGGGACTAGCGGGAGGAGGGACAGATACGCAGTATTTT	CASSPGLAGGGTDTQYF
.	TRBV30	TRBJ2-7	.	TGTGCCTGGAGTGTACGGGGGAAAAGTTTCTACGAGCAGTACTTC	CAWSVRGKSFYEQYF
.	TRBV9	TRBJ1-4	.	TGTGCCAGCAGCCCTACAAGTCACCGAGGGGAAAAACTGTTTTTT	CASSPTSHRGEKLFF
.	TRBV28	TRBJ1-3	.	TGTGCCAGCAGCTCCACGGGGGTCGGAAACACCATATATTTT	CASSSTGVGNTIYF
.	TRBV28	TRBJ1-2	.	TGTGCCAGCAGCCCGAGGGGGGGTGGGGGCTATGGCTACACCTTC	CASSPRGGGGYGYTF
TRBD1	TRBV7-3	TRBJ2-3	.	TGTGCCAGCAGCTCGCCCGACAGGGGGCAGACGCAGTATTTT	CASSSPDRGQTQYF
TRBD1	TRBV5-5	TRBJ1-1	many	TGTGCCAGCAGCTTGGGGGACAGGGGAGGAACTGAAGCTTTCTTT	CASSLGDRGGTEAFF
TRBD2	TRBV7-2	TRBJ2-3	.	TGTGCCTTCTCTAGCGGGAGCACAGATACGCAGTATTTT	CAFSSGSTDTQYF
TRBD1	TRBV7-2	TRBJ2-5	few	TGTGCCAGCAGCTTAGTGGGACAGAAAGAGACCCAGTACTTC	CASSLVGQKETQYF
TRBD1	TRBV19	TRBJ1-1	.	TGTGCCAGTAGTATCCGGACAGGGGGTAGGAACACTGAAGCTTTCTTT	CASSIRTGGRNTEAFF
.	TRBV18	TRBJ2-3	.	TGTGCCAGCTCAAGACGGGGTTCAGATACGCAGTATTTT	CASSRRGSDTQYF
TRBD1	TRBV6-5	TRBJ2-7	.	TGTGCCAGCAGTTACCCCGGGACAGGGGCCGAGACGTACTTC	CASSYPGTGAETYF
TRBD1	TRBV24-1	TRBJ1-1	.	TGTGCCACCAGTGATGCAGGGGGCGTGAGCACTGAAGCTTTCTTT	CATSDAGGVSTEAFF
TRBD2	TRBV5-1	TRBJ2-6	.	TGCGCCAGCAGCTTAGGTACTAGCGGGAGCTCTGGGGCCAACGTCCTGACTTTC	CASSLGTSGSSGANVLTF
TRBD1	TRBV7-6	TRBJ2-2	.	TGTGCCAGCAGCCTAAAGCTTCGACAGGGTGGGACCACCGGGGAGCTGTTTTTT	CASSLKLRQGGTTGELFF
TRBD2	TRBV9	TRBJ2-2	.	TGTGCCAGCACCCGGCGGGAGCGGGTTACCGGGGAGCTGTTTTTT	CASTRRERVTGELFF
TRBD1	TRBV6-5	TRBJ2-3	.	TGTGCCAGCAGTCCGGACAGGGGTAGCACAGATACGCAGTATTTT	CASSPDRGSTDTQYF
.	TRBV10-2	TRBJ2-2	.	TGCGCCAGCAGAGGCGACGGAGCCCTGAACACCGGGGAGCTGTTTTTT	CASRGDGALNTGELFF
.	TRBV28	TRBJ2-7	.	TGTGCCAGCAGGGAGACGGGAGCCCCCTACGAGCAGTACTTC	CASRETGAPYEQYF
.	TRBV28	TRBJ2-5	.	TGTGCCAGCAGTCCAATGGGGGGGGGCCTTCAAGAGACCCAGTACTTC	CASSPMGGGLQETQYF
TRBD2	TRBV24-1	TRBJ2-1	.	TGTGCCACCAGTGATCCGGACGTCGGGACTAGCGGAGTCAGGGAGCAGTTCTTC	CATSDPDVGTSGVREQFF
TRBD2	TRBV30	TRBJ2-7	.	TGTGCCTGGAGTAACGTAGGACTAGCGGGAGGCCTCCGGGCCGAGCAGTACTTC	CAWSNVGLAGGLRAEQYF
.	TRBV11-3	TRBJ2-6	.	TGTGCCAGCAGCGCGACAGCTGGGGCCAACGTCCTGACTTTC	CASSATAGANVLTF
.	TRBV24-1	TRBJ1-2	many	TGTGCCACCAGTGATTTCTCGGCAGGGGAAGATGGCTACACCTTC	CATSDFSAGEDGYTF
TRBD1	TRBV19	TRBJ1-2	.	TGTGCCAGTAGTATGGGACAGTTATATGGCTACACCTTC	CASSMGQLYGYTF
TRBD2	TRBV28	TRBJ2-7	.	TGTGCCAGCAGTAACCTAGCGGCCGCCTACGGTTACGAGCAGTACTTC	CASSNLAAAYGYEQYF
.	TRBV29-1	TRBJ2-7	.	TGCAGCGCTTACAGGAGCTCCTACGAGCAGTACTTC	CSAYRSSYEQYF
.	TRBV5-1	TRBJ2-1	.	TGCGCCAGCAGCCAACCAAAGAGTAACGCGAAAGGGGATGAGCAGTTCTTC	CASSQPKSNAKGDEQFF
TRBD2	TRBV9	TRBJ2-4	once	TGTGCCAGCAGCGTAGAGGCGGGAGGGCCACAATTAGCCAAAAACATTCAGTACTTC	CASSVEAGGPQLAKNIQYF
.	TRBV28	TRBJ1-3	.	TGTGCCAGCAGGACCGGGACATCCTCTGGAAACACCATATATTTT	CASRTGTSSGNTIYF